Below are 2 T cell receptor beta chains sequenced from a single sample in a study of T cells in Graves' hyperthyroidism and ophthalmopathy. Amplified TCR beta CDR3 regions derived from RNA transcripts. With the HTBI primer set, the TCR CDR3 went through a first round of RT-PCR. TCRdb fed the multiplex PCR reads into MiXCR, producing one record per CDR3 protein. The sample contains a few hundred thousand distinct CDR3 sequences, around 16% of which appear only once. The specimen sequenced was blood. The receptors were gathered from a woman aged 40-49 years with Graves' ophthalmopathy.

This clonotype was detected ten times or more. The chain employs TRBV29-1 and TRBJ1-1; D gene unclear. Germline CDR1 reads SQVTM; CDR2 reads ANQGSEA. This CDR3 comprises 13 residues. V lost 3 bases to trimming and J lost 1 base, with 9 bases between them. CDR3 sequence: CSVDRVRNTEAFF. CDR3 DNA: TGCAGCGTTGATCGAGTAAGGAACACTGAAGCTTTCTTT.

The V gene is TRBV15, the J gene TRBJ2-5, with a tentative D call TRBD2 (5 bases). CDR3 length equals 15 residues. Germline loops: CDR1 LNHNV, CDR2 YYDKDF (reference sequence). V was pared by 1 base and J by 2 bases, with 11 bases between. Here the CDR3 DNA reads TGTGCCACCAGCAGAGCGCGGGCGGAACAAGAGACCCAGTACTTC. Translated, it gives CATSRARAEQETQYF.